One and the same sample provided the 32 T cell receptor beta chains below, sequenced in a study of post-analysis software for immune sequencing data. For these TCRs, the target antigens are not known. Study observations and caveats: Controls had lower frequencies than patients of a handful of TRBV segments, which included TRBV5-6, TRBV5-1 and TRBV20-1.

Carried by the TCR beta cDNA libraries were unique molecular identifiers. TCRdb reprocessed the PCR reads with MiXCR, giving one entry per CDR3 protein. Of fewer than 850,000 distinct CDR3 sequences listed, about half were seen once; the top ten hold 4.9%. The source material was blood. These receptors were obtained from a girl aged 5 to 17 with multiple sclerosis.

This clonotype was observed a handful of times. The chain links TRBV9 to TRBJ1-1, with D perhaps matching TRBD1 (5 bases). The V end was cut by 3 bases, the J end by 10 bases, with 19 bases between. The CDR3 runs 14 residues. The germline gives CDR1 SGDLS, CDR2 YYNGEE. For the CDR3, the DNA is TGTGCCAGCAGCGGGGGGGACGGAAAAAGGGGAGCTTTCTTT. Residues: CASSGGDGKRGAFF.

In this sample, this clonotype turned up a few times. DNA for the CDR3: TGCAGTGCTAGGGCAGGGGGCGCGAGCAATCAGCCCCAGCATTTT. It translates to CSARAGGASNQPQHF. The V and J genes are TRBV20-1 and TRBJ1-5, with 8 positions matching TRBD1. The CDR3 is 15 amino acids. The J segment lost 1 base and the V segment lost 3 bases, leaving 5 bases of the junction unmatched. Germline V gene lookup returns CDR1 DFQATT and CDR2 SNEGSKA (reference sequence).

The chain carries TRBV29-1 and TRBJ2-1; D may correspond to TRBD1 or TRBD2 (6 bases each). Germline values: CDR1 SQVTM, CDR2 ANQGSEA. The CDR3 loop spans 14 amino acids. Trimming took 4 bases from V and 5 from J, leaving 15 bases between them. The CDR3 region is CSVGRAGTNNEQFF. The CDR3 bases are TGCAGCGTTGGGAGGGCTGGGACAAACAATGAGCAGTTCTTC.

Concerning this clonotype itself: Relative to the germline gene, one junction end is altered; a read error may explain this. Written as DNA, the CDR3 is TGTGCCAGAGGGACAGGGGGCATCACCAGGGAGCTGTTTTTT. Protein sequence: CARGTGGITRELFF. The chain employs TRBV2 and TRBJ2-2, with 12 nucleotides matching TRBD1. The CDR3 is 14 amino acids. Germline loops: CDR1 SNHLY, CDR2 FYNNEI.

This clonotype was counted only a few times. The CDR3 coding sequence is TGCAGTGCTAGTCCGGGGAGTGGCAATCAGCCCCAGCATTTT. The encoded protein is CSASPGSGNQPQHF. V gene TRBV20-1 combines with J gene TRBJ1-5; D gene unclear. The CDR3 spans 14 residues. V was clipped by 3 bases and J by 2 bases, with 11 bases between them. Germline V gene data show CDR1 as DFQATT and CDR2 as SNEGSKA (reference sequence).

The V call is TRBV27, the J call TRBJ2-5; 8 bases line up with TRBD2. The closer fit of TRBJ2-7 to the DNA end suggests the J call may be wrong. This CDR3 has 15 amino acids. Germline lookup yields CDR1 MNHEY and CDR2 SMNVEV (reference sequence). The CDR3 bases are TGTGCCAGCAGTTTATTTGGTAGCGGGGACCACGAGCAGTACTTC. It encodes CASSLFGSGDHEQYF.

CDR3: CATSRGQGIGPNIQYF. The CDR3 nucleotides read TGTGCCACCAGCAGAGGTCAGGGGATCGGGCCAAACATTCAGTACTTC. The rearrangement uses TRBV15 and TRBJ2-4; weak D call: TRBD1 (6 bases). The CDR3 totals 16 residues. Germline loops: CDR1 LNHNV, CDR2 YYDKDF (reference sequence). The ends were cut back, 1 base at V and 6 bases at J, with 16 bases in the middle.

V usage is TRBV7-9 and J usage is TRBJ2-1, with 9 bases matching TRBD1. Germline V CDR1 and CDR2: SEHNR, FQNEAQ (reference sequence). The CDR3 contains 15 residues. V gave up 3 bases and J gave up 6 bases; unmatched junction bases: 6. CDR3 sequence: CASSFGQGFSNEQFF. The CDR3 region has the DNA TGTGCCAGCAGCTTCGGACAGGGGTTTTCCAATGAGCAGTTCTTC.

The chain combines TRBV29-1 with TRBJ2-5, with 10 bases fitting TRBD2. The DNA matches TRBJ2-7 better at its end, which makes the J call doubtful. Germline assignment: CDR1 SQVTM and CDR2 ANQGSEA. The CDR3 contains 16 residues. Written as DNA, the CDR3 is TGCAGCGTTGAGCTTTGGACCCCGGGACTAGCGAACGAGCAGTACTTC. Encoded protein: CSVELWTPGLANEQYF.

The CDR3 region has the DNA TGTGCCAGCATCAAGACTAGCGGGAGTGGCACAGATACGCAGTATTTT. Residues: CASIKTSGSGTDTQYF. V gene TRBV7-9 combines with J gene TRBJ2-3; 12 nucleotides align to TRBD2. The CDR3 has 16 residues. V lost 7 bases to trimming and J lost 1 base; unmatched junction nucleotides: 6. The germline CDR1 and CDR2 sequences are SEHNR and FQNEAQ (reference sequence).

The table lists this clonotype with a few counts. This chain links TRBV2 with TRBJ2-4; TRBD1 matches 11 bases. Germline-derived CDR1 and CDR2 are SNHLY and FYNNEI. CDR3 size: 16 residues. V shed 6 bases, J shed 3 bases, and the junction held 7 bases outside the gene matches. The CDR3 bases are TGTGCCAGCAGCGGGACAGGGGGTTATGGCAAAAACATTCAGTACTTC. This sequence encodes CASSGTGGYGKNIQYF.

This clonotype was seen many times. This chain links TRBV20-1 with TRBJ2-5; TRBD1 agrees at 8 bases. Trimming at V came to 5 bases and at J to 1 base, leaving 12 bases not matched to a gene. The germline CDR1 and CDR2 sequences are DFQATT and SNEGSKA (reference sequence). CDR3 size: 16 residues. The CDR3 sequence: CSALGQGRVFQETQYF. Here the CDR3 DNA reads TGCAGTGCTCTTGGACAGGGACGGGTATTCCAAGAGACCCAGTACTTC.

The table lists this clonotype with a few counts. This sequence joins TRBV15 and TRBJ2-7, with 7 bases aligning to TRBD1. J lost 7 bases, V lost 5 bases, and 14 bases had no gene match. The CDR3 extends over 15 amino acids. Germline V gives CDR1 LNHNV, CDR2 YYDKDF (reference sequence). CDR3 sequence: CATSLGGLMSMEQYF. DNA of the CDR3: TGTGCCACCAGCTTAGGGGGCCTAATGTCCATGGAGCAGTACTTC.

Only a few counts were recorded for this clonotype. The chain joins TRBV5-4 to TRBJ2-5, with 10 bases fitting TRBD2. The DNA end favors TRBJ2-7, so the J call may be wrong. The CDR3 is made up of 15 amino acids. From germline, CDR1 is SGHNT and CDR2 YYREEE (reference sequence). CDR3 nucleotide sequence: TGTGCCAGCAGCCCCGGGACTAGCGAACTGTACGAGCAGTACTTC. This gives the protein CASSPGTSELYEQYF.

The genes are TRBV20-1 and TRBJ2-3; D is perhaps TRBD2 (7 bases). The CDR3 is made up of 16 amino acids. Germline V lookup: CDR1 DFQATT, CDR2 SNEGSKA (reference sequence). Trimming took off 4 bases at V and 0 bases at J, with 17 bases between the two ends. The CDR3 DNA is TGCAGTGCTATACCGGGGGGCAGCCTTAGCACAGATACGCAGTATTTT. Translation gives CSAIPGGSLSTDTQYF.

This sequence joins TRBV6-1 and TRBJ2-7; D is possibly TRBD1 (6 bases). The CDR3 covers 16 residues. Trimming took off 2 bases at V and 5 bases at J, with 19 bases between the two ends. Germline-derived CDR1 and CDR2 are MNHNS and SASEGT. The CDR3: CASSELPGTRGHEQYF. The CDR3 nucleotides are TGTGCCAGCAGTGAACTACCCGGGACCAGGGGCCACGAGCAGTACTTC.

The J gene is TRBJ2-7, the V gene TRBV27; 8 bases fit TRBD1. J lost 5 bases, V lost 5 bases, and 11 bases had no gene match. This CDR3 has 15 amino acids. Looked up from germline, CDR1 is MNHEY and CDR2 is SMNVEV (reference sequence). CDR3 sequence reads: CASSPRQGSSNEQYF. The CDR3 DNA sequence: TGTGCCAGCAGTCCCCGACAGGGGTCAAGCAACGAGCAGTACTTC.

In this sample, this clonotype turned up a few times. The chain combines TRBV4-2 with TRBJ2-1; the D is unclear. Germline CDR1 and CDR2: LGHNA and YNFKEQ. This CDR3 has 12 amino acids. Trimming took off 6 bases at V and 5 bases at J, with 8 bases between the two ends. The chain's CDR3 is CASRSSDNEQFF. For the CDR3, the DNA is TGTGCCAGCAGGTCCTCAGACAATGAGCAGTTCTTC.

The sample holds one count of this clonotype. The V gene is TRBV20-1, the J gene TRBJ1-5, with a tentative D call TRBD1 (6 bases). Germline lookup yields CDR1 DFQATT and CDR2 SNEGSKA (reference sequence). Trimming took 0 bases from V and 2 from J, leaving 17 bases between them. CDR3 length: 17 amino acids. In DNA form, the CDR3 reads TGCAGTGCTAGAGACCCGCGAACAGGGATCGGCAATCAGCCCCAGCATTTT. Residues: CSARDPRTGIGNQPQHF.

The chain carries TRBV27 and TRBJ2-7; 10 bases are shared with TRBD2. Germline trimming cut 4 bases from V and 1 base from J; bases unmatched to any gene: 7. Germline V gene data show CDR1 as MNHEY and CDR2 as SMNVEV (reference sequence). This CDR3 has 16 amino acids. CDR3 protein: CASSSLGLAESYEQYF. CDR3 coding DNA: TGTGCCAGCAGTTCCCTTGGACTAGCGGAGTCCTACGAGCAGTACTTC.

This clonotype turned up a few times. This chain connects TRBV6-6 to TRBJ1-2; the D gene is possibly TRBD1 (5 bases). The CDR3 has 14 residues. CDR1 is MNHNY and CDR2 is SVGAGI in the germline V gene (reference sequence). Trimming cost V 6 bases and J 3 bases, with 14 bases left between them. The CDR3 spells CASRTPGRDYGYTF. In nucleotides, the CDR3 is TGTGCCAGCAGGACTCCAGGGAGAGACTATGGCTACACCTTC.

This clonotype was seen more than once but under ten times. The V and J genes are TRBV20-1 and TRBJ1-2; D is undetermined. CDR1 and CDR2 (germline): DFQATT, SNEGSKA (reference sequence). Trimming removed 7 bases at V and 3 bases at J, with 12 bases between. The CDR3 has 12 residues. CDR3 amino acids: CSVDARDYGYTF. In DNA, the CDR3 is TGCAGTGTGGACGCAAGAGACTATGGCTACACCTTC.

Many counts were recorded for this clonotype. J is TRBJ2-5 and V is TRBV12-3 or TRBV12-4; the D gene is possibly TRBD2 (5 bases). The germline V and J ends were trimmed by 6 bases and 3 bases, with 14 bases remaining between them. The CDR3 covers 14 residues. The CDR3 DNA sequence: TGTGCCAGCAGCCGGCGGACTCCCGAAGAGACCCAGTACTTC. It encodes CASSRRTPEETQYF.

The V gene is TRBV10-3, the J gene TRBJ2-3; 7 nucleotides agree with TRBD1. This CDR3 has 16 amino acids. The germline gives CDR1 ENHRY, CDR2 SYGVKD. With V trimmed by 4 bases and J by 6 bases, 13 bases remained unmatched. DNA for the CDR3: TGTGCCATCAGTGGTGAGGGGGCGAAGACGGCGGATACGCAGTATTTT. Amino acids: CAISGEGAKTADTQYF.

This clonotype was observed a single time. The genes are TRBV7-9 and TRBJ2-3, with D possibly being TRBD1 (6 bases). The CDR3 sequence is 18 residues long. In germline, CDR1 is SEHNR, CDR2 FQNEAQ (reference sequence). Trimming took off 2 bases at V and 2 bases at J, with 20 bases between the two ends. CDR3 loop: CASSLPLTGLAFTDTQYF. In nucleotides, the CDR3 is TGTGCCAGCAGCTTACCCTTAACAGGGTTGGCTTTCACAGATACGCAGTATTTT.

Only a few counts were recorded for this clonotype. The chain has TRBV2 and TRBJ2-4; D may be TRBD1 (5 bases). V shed 1 base and J shed 2 bases, with 9 bases lying between them. The CDR3 spans 15 residues. Germline CDR1 and CDR2: SNHLY and FYNNEI. The CDR3 DNA sequence: TGTGCCAGCAGTGAAGGGGGCGCGTCCAAAAACATTCAGTACTTC. Its protein product is CASSEGGASKNIQYF.

This clonotype showed up just a few times. The V gene is TRBV5-1, the J gene TRBJ2-7, with D tentatively TRBD2 (6 bases). CDR1 is SGHRS, CDR2 YFSETQ, per germline. The CDR3 has 16 residues. Trimming shortened V by 0 bases and J by 3 bases, and 16 bases separated the two germline ends. CDR3 sequence (DNA): TGCGCCAGCAGCTTGGAGGTTGGGATTAGCGGCTACGAGCAGTACTTC. This sequence encodes CASSLEVGISGYEQYF.

The chain uses TRBV5-1 and TRBJ1-1; possibly TRBD1 for D (6 bases). The germline V gene encodes CDR1 SGHRS and CDR2 YFSETQ. Trimming removed 0 bases from V and 1 base from J, with 13 bases in between. The CDR3 is 16 amino acids. DNA for the CDR3: TGCGCCAGCAGCTTGGACCCGGGACATACGAACACTGAAGCTTTCTTT. The encoded protein is CASSLDPGHTNTEAFF.

This clonotype was recorded once. The chain carries TRBV6-2 or TRBV6-3 and TRBJ2-1; 8 bases fit TRBD1. The CDR3 runs 18 residues. The ends lost 5 bases at V and 1 base at J; junction bases unmatched: 13. Germline CDR1 reads MNHEY; CDR2 reads SVGEGT. CDR3 in amino acids: CASSQWTGPEESYNEQFF. The CDR3 DNA reads as TGTGCCAGCAGTCAATGGACAGGGCCCGAGGAGTCCTACAATGAGCAGTTCTTC.

The chain is built from TRBV12-3 or TRBV12-4 and TRBJ1-2; a weak D match, TRBD1 (5 bases). V was pared by 7 bases and J by 8 bases, with 17 bases between. The CDR3 contains 13 residues. CDR3 coding DNA: TGTGCCAGCACCTTGGGGGGAAGAAAGGGCTACACCTTC. This encodes CASTLGGRKGYTF.

The chain is built from TRBV6-2 or TRBV6-3 and TRBJ1-5, with D tentatively TRBD1 (6 bases). Looked up from germline, CDR1 is MNHEY and CDR2 is SVGEGT. Trimming pared 0 bases from V and 6 bases from J, leaving 9 bases between. The CDR3 is made up of 14 amino acids. The CDR3 DNA sequence: TGTGCCAGCAGTTACTCGGGGGGGGCTCAGCCCCAGCATTTT. Translating it yields CASSYSGGAQPQHF.

The chain links TRBV24-1 to TRBJ1-5, with TRBD1 identical over 12 bases. The germline gives CDR1 KGHDR, CDR2 SFDVKD. V lost 9 bases and J lost 5; bases outside the gene matches: 4. The CDR3 loop spans 14 amino acids. The CDR3 is CATGGQGAHQPQHF. For the CDR3, the DNA is TGTGCCACCGGGGGACAGGGGGCTCATCAGCCCCAGCATTTT.